This T cell receptor beta chain originates from a study of blood T cell repertoires in COVID-19. Study summary: Acute and convalescent COVID-19 specimens originated in the United States, Italy and Spain. In each case, the material was cDNA or gDNA derived from T cells, B-cell-depleted T cells, or PBMCs.

Seattle patient enrollment occurred during active infection, with longitudinal follow-up thereafter. The assay was immunoSEQ multiplex PCR, and TCRdb's table has in-frame clones only and misses some. Altogether roughly 290,000 clones are present, roughly 88% being singletons, with the ten largest covering roughly 0.94%. The germline V gene has CDR1 DFQATT and CDR2 SNEGSKA (reference sequence). V was cut by 3 bases and J by 1 base, with 17 bases left in between. The CDR3 contains 16 residues. The chain carries TRBV20-1 and TRBJ2-3, with D possibly TRBD2 on 5 matching bases. Input material: peripheral blood. The TCR sequence derives from a human donor with COVID-19, enrolled during active disease. The donor label of this sample is uncertain. This CDR3 is CSASAAAPSGTDTQYF. The CDR3 nucleotides are TGCAGTGCTAGTGCAGCGGCTCCCTCGGGCACAGATACGCAGTATTTT.